A single TCR beta chain is shown here with its context. What it binds is not known. This sample is part of a study of shared clonotypes between healthy human individuals. Study-level points and caveats: The sampled material consisted only of blood, and tissue repertoires are likely to differ. Shared clonotypes across all four donors exceeded non-shared ones in generation probability.

At a deep level, the assay was run. The repertoire was sequenced with immunoSEQ multiplex PCR; TCRdb's copy has only in-frame clones and lacks some. The table records millions of clones, approximately 95% of them present only once. CD4+ cells yielded CD45RA+ naive and CD45RA-negative memory subsets. The receptor was isolated from a man between 18 and 29 years old in good health. Sequencing was done on a sample of naive CD4+ T cells sorted from blood. Subset noted: CD45RA+ positively selected.

The chain's CDR3 is CASSLELGSAYEQYF. As DNA, the CDR3 is TGTGCCAGCAGCTTAGAGTTGGGTTCAGCCTACGAGCAGTACTTC. V gene TRBV7-9 combines with J gene TRBJ2-7; D is undetermined. Trimming took off 1 base at V and 2 bases at J, with 12 bases between the two ends. The germline CDR1 and CDR2 sequences are SEHNR and FQNEAQ (reference sequence). This CDR3 has 15 amino acids.